Listed below are T cell receptor beta chains from one sample, sequenced in a study of graft-versus-host responses after intestinal transplantation. The antigens for these receptors are not known. Only in-frame clones appear in the TCRdb table, and some are missing; sequencing was by immunoSEQ multiplex PCR. The repertoire holds roughly 100,000 clones, with roughly 90% as singletons. Sequencing was performed on unstimulated CD4+ T cells sorted from spleen or lymph node cells, taken before intestinal transplant. The origin of the receptors is a human donor who received an intestinal transplant. Each CDR3 is given with its conserved first and last residue. A D gene is named only where the DNA matches it firmly. A row's size may be missing; if present it is once, few, many or a size class.

D gene	V gene	clone size	J gene	CDR3 protein	CDR3 DNA
TRBD2	TRBV28	-	TRBJ2-3	CASSVASGRYYSTDTQYF	TGTGCCAGCAGTGTGGCTAGCGGGAGATATTATAGCACAGATACGCAGTATTTT
-	TRBV6-1	-	TRBJ1-6	CASRESSYNSPLHF	TGTGCCAGCAGGGAGAGCTCCTATAATTCACCCCTCCACTTT
-	TRBV5-1	once	TRBJ1-1	CASRFTFMNTEAFF	TGCGCCAGCAGATTCACGTTTATGAACACTGAAGCTTTCTTT
-	TRBV6-5	-	TRBJ1-5	CASSLNRMDQPQHF	TGTGCCAGCAGCCTAAACAGGATGGATCAGCCCCAGCATTTT
TRBD1	TRBV27	-	TRBJ2-5	CASSRDSEETQYF	TGTGCCAGCAGCCGGGACAGTGAAGAGACCCAGTACTTC
TRBD1	TRBV10-3	-	TRBJ2-7	CAISGTGTTYEQYF	TGTGCCATCAGCGGGACAGGGACTACCTACGAGCAGTACTTC
-	TRBV13	-	TRBJ2-3	CASSLPQGTTDTQYF	TGTGCCAGCAGCCTCCCACAGGGCACCACAGATACGCAGTATTTT
TRBD1	TRBV7-9	-	TRBJ1-4	CASSSKPYRGWEEKLFF	TGTGCCAGCAGCTCCAAGCCGTACAGGGGTTGGGAGGAAAAACTGTTTTTT
-	TRBV18	-	TRBJ1-2	CASSPPTRANYGYTF	TGTGCCAGCTCACCACCGACCAGAGCTAACTATGGCTACACCTTC
-	TRBV2	-	TRBJ2-3	CASRSITDTQYF	TGTGCCAGCAGGTCGATCACAGATACGCAGTATTTT
TRBD2	TRBV9	-	TRBJ2-2	CASSVGTSGMVGELFF	TGTGCCAGCAGCGTAGGGACTAGCGGGATGGTAGGGGAGCTGTTTTTT
TRBD1	TRBV19	-	TRBJ2-3	CATRTGSFTDTQYF	TGTGCCACCCGGACAGGTTCTTTCACAGATACGCAGTATTTT
TRBD2	TRBV5-1	-	TRBJ2-2	CASSLDSGGASTGELFF	TGCGCCAGCAGCTTGGATAGCGGGGGGGCCAGCACCGGGGAGCTGTTTTTT
TRBD1	TRBV2	few	TRBJ1-3	CASSARTGSGNTIYF	TGTGCCAGCAGTGCACGGACAGGGTCTGGAAACACCATATATTTT
TRBD1	TRBV7-7	-	TRBJ2-5	CASSPRGQETQYF	TGTGCCAGCAGTCCCAGGGGGCAGGAGACCCAGTACTTC
-	TRBV5-1	-	TRBJ2-2	CASSLVRLNTGELFF	TGCGCCAGCAGCTTGGTGAGGTTGAACACCGGGGAGCTGTTTTTT
-	TRBV28	-	TRBJ1-5	CASSLPQGRNQPQHF	TGTGCCAGCAGTCTACCGCAGGGGAGGAATCAGCCCCAGCATTTT
-	TRBV21-1	-	TRBJ1-2	CASRGGQEGTLANYGYTF	TGTGCCAGCAGGGGGGGACAGGAGGGGACTTTAGCTAACTATGGCTACACCTTC
TRBD1	TRBV28	-	TRBJ1-1	CASRDRGLNEAFF	TGTGCCAGCAGGGACAGGGGGCTGAATGAAGCTTTCTTT
-	TRBV9	few	TRBJ2-6	CASSVRGSGANVLTF	TGTGCCAGCAGCGTCCGGGGTTCGGGGGCCAACGTCCTGACTTTC
-	TRBV6-1	-	TRBJ1-2	CASSQWQTSDGYTF	TGTGCCAGCAGCCAATGGCAAACCTCGGACGGCTACACCTTC
-	TRBV5-1	-	TRBJ1-5	CASSFRGDQPQHF	TGCGCCAGCAGCTTCCGGGGGGATCAGCCCCAGCATTTT
-	TRBV5-1	-	TRBJ1-4	CASSPSWEEKLFF	TGCGCCAGCAGCCCCTCTTGGGAGGAAAAACTGTTTTTT
-	TRBV6-1	-	TRBJ2-7	CASSEEDRPLGPYEQYF	TGTGCCAGCAGTGAGGAGGACCGCCCTTTGGGGCCTTACGAGCAGTACTTC
TRBD2	TRBV7-6	-	TRBJ2-7	CASSVAGGGDEQYF	TGTGCCAGCAGCGTGGCGGGAGGGGGGGACGAGCAGTACTTC
TRBD1	TRBV6-5	-	TRBJ2-7	CASSSRQGGNEQYF	TGTGCCAGCAGTTCACGACAGGGGGGAAACGAGCAGTACTTC
TRBD1	TRBV5-1	-	TRBJ2-1	CASSGTGVVWVNEQFF	TGCGCCAGCAGCGGGACAGGTGTGGTCTGGGTCAATGAGCAGTTCTTC
TRBD1	TRBV11-2	-	TRBJ2-3	CASSLQGGTDTQYF	TGTGCCAGCAGCTTACAGGGGGGCACAGATACGCAGTATTTT
-	TRBV19	-	TRBJ2-7	CASSIGTGPSDEQYF	TGTGCCAGTAGTATAGGAACAGGTCCCTCGGACGAGCAGTACTTC
-	TRBV21-1	-	TRBJ1-2	CASSKGGQGYYGYTF	TGTGCCAGCAGCAAGGGAGGACAGGGCTACTATGGCTACACCTTC
TRBD2	TRBV25-1	-	TRBJ2-7	CASAAGVAGSEQYF	TGTGCCAGCGCCGCGGGGGTCGCGGGCTCCGAGCAGTACTTC
-	TRBV18	few	TRBJ2-7	CASSPQGHEQYF	TGTGCCAGCTCACCTCAAGGCCACGAGCAGTACTTC